This T cell receptor beta chain was recorded in a study of OX40 agonist ivuxolimab in advanced cancers. The assay was immunoSEQ multiplex PCR, and TCRdb's table has in-frame clones only and misses some. The sample consists of 70,000 to 85,000 clones, approximately 86% of them appearing once. The V gene end was trimmed by 6 bases and the J gene end by 2 bases; junction bases not matched to a gene: 7. Per the germline V gene, CDR1 is SGHRS and CDR2 is YFSETQ. The CDR3 length is 14 residues. The clonotype was recovered from an adult with an advanced solid tumor such as melanoma, head and neck, liver or kidney cancer. The sample here was CD4+ or CD8+ T cells sorted from blood, taken in a trial of the OX40 agonist ivuxolimab. This chain joins TRBV5-1 and TRBJ1-1, with TRBD1 matching 7 bases. Here the CDR3 reads CASTPGQANTEAFF. CDR3 DNA sequence: TGCGCCAGCACCCCAGGACAGGCAAACACTGAAGCTTTCTTT. Combining the CDR3 with reference TRBV5-1 and TRBJ1-1 gives the whole variable domain KAGVTQTPRYLIKTRGQQVTLSCSPISGHRSVSWYQQTPGQGLQFLFEYFSETQRNKGNFPGRFSGRQFSNSRSEMNVSTLELGDSALYLCASTPGQANTEAFFGQGTRLTVV.